Listed below are T cell receptor beta chains from one sample, sequenced in a study of read filtering for tumor transcriptome and immune sequencing. TCRdb fed the reads into MiXCR, producing one record per CDR3 protein. The table shows about 130,000 distinct CDR3 sequences, with under 15% occurring only once. Sequences were obtained from a population of CD138-negative cells sorted from bone marrow. The source is a donor at least 40 years old with multiple myeloma. CDR3s include the opening cysteine and the closing phenylalanine or tryptophan. The D gene is left open where the match is weak. Expanded clones get a size class; other rows say once, few or many, or leave the size out.

D: TRBD2
J: TRBJ2-1
size: medium-sized
V: TRBV29-1
CDR3: CSVDSGSSYNEQFF
DNA: TGCAGCGTTGATAGCGGGAGCTCCTACAATGAGCAGTTCTTC

D: TRBD2
J: TRBJ2-1
size: many
V: TRBV12-3/TRBV12-4
CDR3: CASSDGAGVYNEQFF
DNA: TGTGCCAGCAGTGATGGAGCGGGAGTTTACAATGAGCAGTTCTTC

D: .
J: TRBJ2-1
size: .
V: TRBV6-1
CDR3: CASRAVGVSYNEQFF
DNA: TGTGCCAGCAGGGCCGTTGGGGTCTCCTACAATGAGCAGTTCTTC

D: .
J: TRBJ1-5
size: few
V: TRBV6-1
CDR3: CATHPAQRHSNQPQHF
DNA: TGTGCCACCCACCCGGCACAGCGGCATAGCAATCAGCCCCAGCATTTT

D: TRBD1
J: TRBJ2-7
size: many
V: TRBV11-2
CDR3: CASSQTGGFPEQYF
DNA: TGTGCCAGCAGCCAGACAGGGGGCTTCCCCGAGCAGTACTTC

D: TRBD1
J: TRBJ2-3
size: many
V: TRBV6-5
CDR3: CASSPGQGLDTQYF
DNA: TGTGCCAGCAGTCCAGGACAGGGGCTGGATACGCAGTATTTT

D: TRBD2
J: TRBJ2-2
size: .
V: TRBV12-3/TRBV12-4
CDR3: CASSRQGLAGADGELFF
DNA: TGTGCCAGCAGTAGACAAGGACTAGCGGGAGCCGACGGGGAGCTGTTTTTT

D: TRBD2
J: TRBJ2-1
size: many
V: TRBV24-1
CDR3: CATSDQGLADEQFF
DNA: TGTGCCACCAGTGACCAAGGACTAGCCGATGAGCAGTTCTTC

D: .
J: TRBJ2-1
size: many
V: TRBV20-1
CDR3: CSASGTYGEQFF
DNA: TGCAGTGCTAGCGGGACGTATGGTGAGCAGTTCTTC

D: .
J: TRBJ2-5
size: many
V: TRBV5-1
CDR3: CASSLGTISQETQYF
DNA: TGCGCCAGCAGCCTGGGGACCATCTCCCAAGAGACCCAGTACTTC

D: .
J: TRBJ2-7
size: .
V: TRBV3-1
CDR3: CVSSPNGGAGYEQYF
DNA: TGTGTCAGCAGTCCAAATGGGGGAGCAGGGTACGAGCAGTACTTC

D: .
J: TRBJ1-4
size: many
V: TRBV28
CDR3: CASRIGQRVPLFF
DNA: TGTGCCAGCCGCATCGGACAGCGCGTGCCCCTGTTTTTT

D: .
J: TRBJ1-5
size: many
V: TRBV28
CDR3: CASSLRVNQPQHF
DNA: TGTGCCAGCAGTTTACGGGTCAATCAGCCCCAGCATTTT

D: .
J: TRBJ2-1
size: many
V: TRBV25-1
CDR3: CASTPGAYNEQFF
DNA: TGTGCCAGCACCCCCGGGGCCTACAATGAGCAGTTCTTC

D: TRBD1
J: TRBJ1-2
size: many
V: TRBV7-3
CDR3: CASSLWVQGRDGYTF
DNA: TGTGCCAGCAGCTTATGGGTACAGGGGCGTGATGGCTACACCTTC

D: TRBD1
J: TRBJ2-1
size: .
V: TRBV6-2/TRBV6-3
CDR3: CAGSKGQYNEQFF
DNA: TGTGCCGGCAGTAAGGGACAGTACAATGAGCAGTTCTTC

D: .
J: TRBJ1-4
size: many
V: TRBV6-5
CDR3: CASRAVATNEKLFF
DNA: TGTGCCAGCAGGGCCGTGGCAACTAATGAAAAACTGTTTTTT

D: .
J: TRBJ2-3
size: once
V: TRBV29-1
CDR3: CSVERGLSTDTQYF
DNA: TGTAGCGTTGAACGGGGACTGAGCACAGATACGCAGTATTTT

D: TRBD1
J: TRBJ1-2
size: many
V: TRBV28
CDR3: CASSTTGVYGYTF
DNA: TGTGCCAGCAGCACGACAGGGGTATATGGCTACACCTTC

D: TRBD2
J: TRBJ2-7
size: many
V: TRBV11-2
CDR3: CASSLGGTSGFYEQYF
DNA: TGTGCCAGCAGCTTAGGGGGGACTAGCGGTTTCTACGAGCAGTACTTC

D: .
J: TRBJ2-5
size: many
V: TRBV18
CDR3: CASSSRGRSQETQYF
DNA: TGTGCCAGCTCAAGCCGGGGGAGAAGTCAAGAGACCCAGTACTTC

D: .
J: TRBJ1-1
size: many
V: TRBV12-3/TRBV12-4
CDR3: CASRITGRDTEAFF
DNA: TGTGCCAGCAGGATCACAGGGAGAGACACTGAAGCTTTCTTT

D: TRBD2
J: TRBJ2-1
size: many
V: TRBV10-3
CDR3: CAISGSTSGSSYNEQFF
DNA: TGTGCCATCAGTGGTTCGACTAGCGGCAGCTCCTACAATGAGCAGTTCTTC

D: .
J: TRBJ2-7
size: many
V: TRBV28
CDR3: CASGGGHEQYF
DNA: TGTGCCAGCGGGGGGGGCCACGAGCAGTACTTC

D: .
J: TRBJ2-1
size: many
V: TRBV4-2
CDR3: CASRDTHNEQFF
DNA: TGTGCCAGCAGGGACACCCACAATGAGCAGTTCTTC

D: .
J: TRBJ1-1
size: many
V: TRBV6-5
CDR3: CASSYKPRGQGGAFF
DNA: TGTGCCAGCAGTTACAAACCCAGGGGTCAAGGAGGAGCTTTCTTT

D: .
J: TRBJ1-5
size: many
V: TRBV6-2/TRBV6-3
CDR3: CASRTPTPGRGESNQPQHF
DNA: TGTGCCAGCAGAACCCCTACCCCAGGGCGAGGGGAGAGCAATCAGCCCCAGCATTTT

D: TRBD2
J: TRBJ2-1
size: many
V: TRBV20-1
CDR3: CSAPASGGIRDEQFF
DNA: TGCAGTGCCCCTGCTAGCGGGGGGATTAGGGATGAGCAGTTCTTC

D: .
J: TRBJ1-5
size: many
V: TRBV6-5
CDR3: CASSPRGDAQPQHF
DNA: TGTGCCAGCAGCCCGCGGGGGGATGCACAGCCCCAGCATTTT

D: .
J: TRBJ2-2
size: many
V: TRBV29-1
CDR3: CSVDGGNTGELFF
DNA: TGCAGCGTTGACGGGGGGAACACCGGGGAGCTGTTTTTT

D: .
J: TRBJ1-1
size: many
V: TRBV3-1
CDR3: CASSQEQAGGAFF
DNA: TGTGCCAGCAGCCAAGAGCAGGCCGGTGGAGCTTTCTTT

D: TRBD1
J: TRBJ1-1
size: many
V: TRBV5-1
CDR3: CASSSRTGGTEAFF
DNA: TGCGCCAGCAGCTCAAGGACAGGAGGCACTGAAGCTTTCTTT

D: TRBD1
J: TRBJ2-7
size: many
V: TRBV12-3/TRBV12-4
CDR3: CASSLRTGGSYEQYF
DNA: TGTGCCAGCAGTCTGAGGACAGGGGGCTCCTACGAGCAGTACTTC

D: .
J: TRBJ2-7
size: many
V: TRBV20-1
CDR3: CSASGWADGYEQYF
DNA: TGCAGTGCTAGCGGGTGGGCAGACGGCTACGAGCAGTACTTC

D: TRBD2
J: TRBJ2-3
size: many
V: TRBV4-1
CDR3: CASSQDGYRTSGSTDTQYF
DNA: TGCGCCAGCAGCCAAGATGGCTACCGGACTAGCGGGAGCACAGATACGCAGTATTTT

D: .
J: TRBJ2-7
size: many
V: TRBV12-3/TRBV12-4
CDR3: CASSPGQTVWEQYF
DNA: TGTGCCAGCAGTCCTGGACAGACCGTATGGGAGCAGTACTTC

D: .
J: TRBJ2-5
size: .
V: TRBV27
CDR3: CASSLLGRETQYF
DNA: TGTGCCAGCAGTTTATTGGGTCGCGAGACCCAGTACTTC

D: TRBD1
J: TRBJ2-7
size: many
V: TRBV12-3/TRBV12-4
CDR3: CASRWDRGSYEQYF
DNA: TGTGCCAGCAGATGGGACAGGGGTTCCTACGAGCAGTACTTC

D: TRBD2
J: TRBJ2-4
size: many
V: TRBV19
CDR3: CASGITGTSGLRDIQYF
DNA: TGTGCCAGTGGGATTACCGGGACTAGCGGGTTAAGAGACATTCAGTACTTC

D: .
J: TRBJ1-2
size: many
V: TRBV6-6
CDR3: CASPHGYTF
DNA: TGTGCCAGTCCCCATGGCTACACCTTC

D: .
J: TRBJ2-2
size: many
V: TRBV6-5
CDR3: CASSGRDTTRLFF
DNA: TGTGCCAGCAGTGGCAGGGACACCACTCGGCTGTTTTTT

D: .
J: TRBJ1-5
size: many
V: TRBV20-1
CDR3: CSANRVGNQPQHF
DNA: TGCAGTGCGAACAGGGTCGGAAACCAGCCCCAGCATTTT

D: TRBD1
J: TRBJ2-7
size: many
V: TRBV10-1
CDR3: CASSETAGTGKDEQYF
DNA: TGCGCCAGCAGTGAGACAGCCGGGACAGGGAAAGACGAGCAGTACTTC

D: .
J: TRBJ2-3
size: many
V: TRBV29-1
CDR3: CSVVSGGTDTQYF
DNA: TGCAGCGTTGTGAGCGGTGGCACAGATACGCAGTATTTT

D: .
J: TRBJ1-1
size: many
V: TRBV5-1
CDR3: CGSTQDTGMNTEAFF
DNA: TGCGGCAGCACCCAGGATACAGGGATGAACACTGAAGCTTTCTTT

D: TRBD1
J: TRBJ1-5
size: .
V: TRBV12-3/TRBV12-4
CDR3: CASRRLGQGVQPQHF
DNA: TGTGCCAGCAGACGTCTTGGGCAGGGGGTTCAGCCCCAGCATTTT

D: .
J: TRBJ2-3
size: .
V: TRBV5-1
CDR3: CASSFPGHLNTDTQYF
DNA: TGCGCCAGCAGCTTCCCGGGACACCTGAACACAGATACGCAGTATTTT

D: TRBD1
J: TRBJ2-4
size: many
V: TRBV19
CDR3: CASSITGTGKNIQYF
DNA: TGTGCCAGTAGTATAACCGGGACAGGCAAAAACATTCAGTACTTC